This T cell receptor beta chain originates from a study of vaccination and CD4 T cells after COVID-19. Per the germline V gene, CDR1 is ENHRY and CDR2 is SYGVKD. The CDR3 sequence is 13 residues long. V lost 6 bases to trimming and J lost 7 bases; unmatched junction nucleotides: 6. This clonotype came up a few times. Its antigen remains unknown. The sample's treatment: roughly nine-day PBMC culture with coronavirus spike peptide pools or control peptides (ViraFEST assay). Whole-study results and caveats: Among those convalescent, a median roughly 89% of reactive clones emerged solely post-vaccination.

Sequenced with the Oncomine TCR Beta short-read assay was DNA taken from cultured CD4+ T cells. CD4+ T cells were cultured, and genomic DNA was extracted from them. TCRdb re-derived calls from the PCR reads in MiXCR, one entry per CDR3 protein. The sample records under 20,000 distinct CDR3 sequences, around two fifths being singletons. The starting material was CD4+ T cells from blood, cultured in vitro, obtained after SARS-CoV-2 vaccination. The chain joins TRBV10-3 to TRBJ1-1; TRBD1 matches at 9 bases. This receptor was taken from a human donor who had recovered from COVID-19. CDR3 in DNA: TGTGCCATCAGACTCGGACAGGGGAATGAAGCTTTCTTT. Protein sequence: CAIRLGQGNEAFF.